The 23 T cell receptor beta chains below all came from one sample that was sequenced in a study of T cell responses to AZD1222 COVID-19 vaccine. Profiling relied on immunoSEQ multiplex PCR, and the TCRdb table lists in-frame clones only, not all of them. Among 130,000 to 150,000 clones, approximately 89% were seen once, and the ten largest hold 5.2%. The sample consisted of peripheral blood, taken on day 0 of AZD1222 vaccination. Receptor source: an adult in good health.

This clone was seen only once. J is TRBJ2-3 and V is TRBV4-2, with 8 bases matching TRBD2. Germline loops: CDR1 LGHNA, CDR2 YNFKEQ. The CDR3 consists of 17 residues. Trimming took 0 bases from V and 6 from J; bases not matched to a gene: 11. The CDR3 loop is CASSQEVPSGPWDTQYF. CDR3 sequence (DNA): TGTGCCAGCAGCCAAGAGGTCCCTAGCGGGCCTTGGGATACGCAGTATTTT.

This clone has only one observation. This sample also contains other DNA sequences that code for the same CDR3. The chain links TRBV5-1 to TRBJ1-1, with D unresolved. V lost 3 bases and J lost 1, with 7 bases in between. The CDR3 extends over 13 amino acids. CDR1 SGHRS and CDR2 YFSETQ come from the germline V gene. The CDR3 is CASSSDGNTEAFF. The CDR3 DNA reads TGCGCCAGCAGCTCTGACGGGAACACTGAAGCTTTCTTT.

V gene TRBV10-3 combines with J gene TRBJ2-1; 8 bases are shared with TRBD2. The CDR3 is made up of 15 amino acids. Trimming removed 8 bases from V and 0 bases from J; junction bases left unmatched: 6. Germline V gives CDR1 ENHRY, CDR2 SYGVKD. Here the CDR3 DNA reads TGTGCCATCGCCCAGCGGGGGAGCTCCTACAATGAGCAGTTCTTC. It is translated as CAIAQRGSSYNEQFF.

The rearrangement links TRBV4-3 to TRBJ2-1, with TRBD2 identical over 10 bases. V dropped 2 bases and J dropped 6; count of bases not matched to a gene: 7. Germline CDR1 and CDR2: LGHNA and YSLEER. The CDR3 covers 16 residues. The CDR3 coding sequence is TGCGCCAGCAGCCAAAGACTAGCGGGTAGTATCAATGAGCAGTTCTTC. Protein product: CASSQRLAGSINEQFF.

The chain joins TRBV7-9 to TRBJ1-5; 12 nucleotides agree with TRBD1. This CDR3 comprises 15 residues. Trimming took 5 bases from V and 5 from J; bases not matched to a gene: 4. In germline, CDR1 is SEHNR, CDR2 FQNEAQ (reference sequence). CDR3 nucleotides: TGTGCCAGCAGCCCCGGGACAGGGGGCGATCAGCCCCAGCATTTT. It yields the protein CASSPGTGGDQPQHF.

The rearrangement joins TRBV19 to TRBJ1-3; a weak D match, TRBD1 (6 bases). CDR3 length equals 14 residues. Germline loops: CDR1 LNHDA, CDR2 SQIVND (reference sequence). Deletions cut 8 bases from V and 0 bases from J, with 11 bases between. The CDR3 spells CASRLTGSGNTIYF. CDR3 nucleotides: TGTGCCAGTCGGCTGACAGGCTCTGGAAACACCATATATTTT. Full variable domain (rest looked up from reference TRBV19 and TRBJ1-3): DGGITQSPKYLFRKEGQNVTLSCEQNLNHDAMYWYRQDPGQGLRLIYYSQIVNDFQKGDIAEGYSVSREKKESFPLTVTSAQKNPTAFYLCASRLTGSGNTIYFGEGSWLTVV.

The genes are TRBV7-2 and TRBJ2-7; 10 bases map to TRBD2. The CDR3 has 14 amino acids. V was clipped by 9 bases and J by 5 bases; unmatched bases: 10. CDR1 and CDR2 from the germline V gene are SGHTA and FQGNSA. The DNA of the CDR3 is TGTGCCAGTAGCCCGAGCGGGAGGGCCCACGAGCAGTACTTC. It encodes CASSPSGRAHEQYF. Full variable domain (remainder filled in from reference TRBV7-2 and TRBJ2-7): GAGVSQSPSNKVTEKGKDVELRCDPISGHTALYWYRQSLGQGLEFLIYFQGNSAPDKSGLPSDRFSAERTGGSVSTLTIQRTQQEDSAVYLCASSPSGRAHEQYFGPGTRLTVT.

This clone is a singleton in its sample. This chain joins TRBV11-2 and TRBJ1-1; D unresolved. The CDR3 covers 12 residues. Trimming left V 1 base short and J 5 bases short, with 5 bases between. Germline CDR1 SGHAT, CDR2 FQNNGV. CDR3 sequence (DNA): TGTGCCAGCAGCTTAGTATATACTGAAGCTTTCTTT. It encodes CASSLVYTEAFF.

This chain uses TRBV6-5 with TRBJ1-4; D remains unclear. V lost 8 bases and J 4 bases, leaving 17 bases between the germline ends. The germline V gene has CDR1 MNHEY and CDR2 SVGAGI. The CDR3 contains 15 residues. Written as DNA, the CDR3 is TGTGCCAGCGGATACCGTAGAGGCGGTAATGAAAAACTGTTTTTT. This translates into CASGYRRGGNEKLFF.

The V and J genes are TRBV19 and TRBJ2-3; a possible D gene is TRBD1 (6 bases). V shed 5 bases and J shed 8 bases, with 11 bases lying between them. CDR3 length equals 12 residues. Germline V CDR1 and CDR2: LNHDA, SQIVND (reference sequence). The CDR3 here is CASSQDSTTQYF. For the CDR3, the DNA is TGTGCCAGTAGTCAGGACAGTACTACGCAGTATTTT.

The gene calls are TRBV10-3 and TRBJ2-2; 7 positions agree with TRBD1. J was trimmed by 6 bases and V by 6 bases; bases with no gene match: 7. The CDR3 consists of 14 residues. Germline lookup yields CDR1 ENHRY and CDR2 SYGVKD. The CDR3 here is CAIRTVDRAGELFF. DNA of the CDR3: TGTGCCATCAGAACCGTAGACAGGGCCGGGGAGCTGTTTTTT.

CDR3 bases: TGTGCCAGCAGTTACACTGCTAGCTCCTACAATGAGCAGTTCTTC. It encodes CASSYTASSYNEQFF. The chain recombines TRBV28 with TRBJ2-1; D not certain. V shed 4 bases and J shed 0 bases, with 10 bases lying between them. This CDR3 contains 15 residues. Looked up from germline, CDR1 is MDHEN and CDR2 is SYDVKM.

V and J are TRBV27 and TRBJ1-5; a possible D gene is TRBD1 (5 bases). Deletions cut 8 bases from V and 5 bases from J, with 22 bases between. The CDR3 runs to 16 residues. Germline CDR1 and CDR2: MNHEY and SMNVEV (reference sequence). The CDR3 sequence is CASGRLGAGFDQPQHF. As DNA, the CDR3 is TGTGCCAGCGGCCGCCTCGGGGCGGGCTTTGATCAGCCCCAGCATTTT.

This chain uses TRBV3-1 (or the pseudogene TRBV3-2) with TRBJ2-7; 7 bases map to TRBD1. Germline V gene sequence: CDR1 LGHDT, CDR2 YNNKEL (reference sequence). Trimming cost V 2 bases and J 2 bases; bases outside gene matches: 6. The CDR3 extends over 15 amino acids. The CDR3 here is CASSQTTGSPYEQYF. The DNA for the CDR3 is TGTGCCAGCAGCCAAACGACAGGGTCGCCCTACGAGCAGTACTTC.

The chain joins TRBV9 to TRBJ2-7, with unresolved D. The CDR3 loop spans 15 amino acids. Trimming left V 3 bases short and J 3 bases short, with 16 bases between. Germline V gene lookup returns CDR1 SGDLS and CDR2 YYNGEE. The CDR3 DNA is TGTGCCAGCAGCGCCGGGCCCACAAACCTCTACGAGCAGTACTTC. Protein sequence: CASSAGPTNLYEQYF.

The chain links TRBV5-1 to TRBJ1-5; D is perhaps TRBD1 (5 bases). The CDR3 runs to 14 residues. Germline CDR1 reads SGHRS; CDR2 reads YFSETQ. Trimming left V 0 bases short and J 3 bases short, with 7 bases between. The DNA of the CDR3 is TGCGCCAGCAGCTTGGGAGGGGACAATCAGCCCCAGCATTTT. Its protein is CASSLGGDNQPQHF.

This clone appeared once. The V and J genes are TRBV5-4 and TRBJ1-2; 7 positions agree with TRBD1. The V and J ends lost 1 base and 8 bases, in that order; junction bases with no gene match: 17. CDR1 is SGHNT and CDR2 is YYREEE in the germline V gene (reference sequence). CDR3 length equals 17 residues. The CDR3 protein is CASSLSPGAKQGRGYTF. In nucleotides, the CDR3 is TGTGCCAGCAGCTTGTCTCCCGGCGCTAAACAGGGGAGGGGCTACACCTTC.

The V call is TRBV11-3, the J call TRBJ2-3; a possible D gene is TRBD2 (6 bases). Germline V CDR1 and CDR2: SGHNT, YENEEA. This CDR3 spans 14 amino acids. Trimming stripped 4 bases from V and 4 bases from J, with 12 bases between. The CDR3 sequence is CASSSWGDADTQYF. The CDR3 DNA follows: TGTGCCAGCAGCTCCTGGGGGGATGCAGATACGCAGTATTTT.

J is TRBJ1-5 and V is TRBV6-5, with D uncertain. Trimming cost V 6 bases and J 4 bases, with 10 bases left between them. The CDR3 loop spans 13 amino acids. Germline V gene lookup returns CDR1 MNHEY and CDR2 SVGAGI. The CDR3 loop reads CASSFSPNQPQHF. The CDR3 bases are TGTGCCAGCAGCTTTAGCCCAAATCAGCCCCAGCATTTT.

The CDR3: CASSPVATDNQPQHF. Here the CDR3 DNA reads TGTGCCAGCTCACCGGTGGCGACCGACAATCAGCCCCAGCATTTT. The rearrangement joins TRBV18 to TRBJ1-5; D uncertain. V was cut by 3 bases and J by 3 bases, with 12 bases left in between. Germline-derived CDR1 and CDR2 are KGHSH and LQKENI. This CDR3 contains 15 residues.

This clone was recorded once. The V gene is TRBV19, the J gene TRBJ2-1; D gene unclear. Germline CDR1 and CDR2: LNHDA and SQIVND (reference sequence). This CDR3 has 13 amino acids. The germline V and J ends were trimmed by 8 bases and 0 bases, with 8 bases remaining between them. The chain's CDR3 is CASSPSSYNEQFF. CDR3 nucleotide sequence: TGTGCCAGTTCTCCGAGCTCCTACAATGAGCAGTTCTTC.

The chain joins TRBV7-2 to TRBJ2-2; D gene unclear. The CDR3 covers 15 residues. The V gene lost 7 bases and the J gene lost 1 base, with 13 bases spanning the gap. The germline CDR1 and CDR2 sequences are SGHTA and FQGNSA. DNA of the CDR3: TGTGCCAGCACCCTGGGGTCCGGGAACACCGGGGAGCTGTTTTTT. Its protein is CASTLGSGNTGELFF.

The chain recombines TRBV3-1 (or the pseudogene TRBV3-2) with TRBJ2-5; tentative D call: TRBD2 (5 bases). V was cut by 3 bases and J by 1 base, with 9 bases left in between. The CDR3 consists of 14 residues. Germline V CDR1 and CDR2: LGHDT, YNNKEL (reference sequence). The CDR3 sequence is CASSHSETQETQYF. The CDR3 DNA is TGTGCCAGCAGCCATAGCGAAACCCAAGAGACCCAGTACTTC.